A single sample gave rise to the 26 T cell receptor beta chains below, sequenced in a study of T cell responses to AZD1222 COVID-19 vaccine. Sequencing used immunoSEQ multiplex PCR; TCRdb keeps in-frame clones, though not all of them. The sample lists around 67,000 clones; approximately 83% were seen once. Sequences were derived from peripheral blood, sampled 28 days after the second AZD1222 dose. These receptors came from an adult who received the AZD1222 COVID-19 vaccine.

The V call is TRBV6-5, the J call TRBJ2-7, with D hard to call. V lost 7 bases and J lost 6, with 16 bases in between. Germline loops: CDR1 MNHEY, CDR2 SVGAGI. The CDR3 is made up of 13 amino acids. CDR3 coding DNA: TGTGCCAGCACGCGCCGGACGGACCGCGAGCAGTACTTC. It encodes CASTRRTDREQYF.

V is TRBV10-2 and J is TRBJ2-7; TRBD1 aligns across 7 bases. Germline V gene lookup returns CDR1 WSHSY and CDR2 SAAADI. The trim removed 4 bases at V and 0 bases at J, leaving 12 bases unmatched. The CDR3 sequence is 17 residues long. The CDR3 protein is CASSVKGATVSSYEQYF. CDR3 DNA sequence: TGCGCCAGCAGTGTAAAGGGGGCAACGGTATCCTCCTACGAGCAGTACTTC.

There are a few counts of this clone. The chain joins TRBV6-5 to TRBJ1-1; maybe TRBD1 (5 bases). V dropped 6 bases and J dropped 4 bases, with 18 bases sitting between them. This CDR3 region has 15 residues. Looked up from germline, CDR1 is MNHEY and CDR2 is SVGAGI. CDR3 protein: CASRSDERGTTEAFF. DNA for the CDR3: TGTGCCAGCAGATCGGATGAACGAGGGACCACTGAAGCTTTCTTT.

The V call is TRBV5-1, the J call TRBJ1-4; D not resolved. V lost 0 bases and J lost 7, with 10 bases in between. Per the germline V gene, CDR1 is SGHRS and CDR2 is YFSETQ. The CDR3 totals 14 residues. CDR3 coding DNA: TGCGCCAGCAGCTTGGACGGCGAGGGTGAAAAACTGTTTTTT. This gives the protein CASSLDGEGEKLFF.

The rearrangement links TRBV5-1 to TRBJ1-1; possible D gene TRBD1, 5 bases. Germline lookup yields CDR1 SGHRS and CDR2 YFSETQ. The V end lost 1 base, the J end lost 3 bases, and 31 bases lay between the germline ends. This CDR3 comprises 21 residues. The DNA for the CDR3 is TGCGCCAGCAGCTTGACTGTTGGCAGCACGGGGGTAACACTTTGGCACACTGAAGCTTTCTTT. The encoded protein is CASSLTVGSTGVTLWHTEAFF.

This clone has only a few counts. The V gene is TRBV14, the J gene TRBJ1-1; D unclear. V lost 0 bases to trimming and J lost 0 bases, with 8 bases between them. In germline, CDR1 is SGHDN, CDR2 FVKESK. The CDR3 spans 15 residues. CDR3 loop: CASSQDPVVNTEAFF. CDR3 nucleotides: TGTGCCAGCAGCCAAGATCCGGTGGTGAACACTGAAGCTTTCTTT. Complete variable domain (other parts from reference TRBV14 and TRBJ1-1): EAGVTQFPSHSVIEKGQTVTLRCDPISGHDNLYWYRRVMGKEIKFLLHFVKESKQDESGMPNNRFLAERTGGTYSTLKVQPAELEDSGVYFCASSQDPVVNTEAFFGQGTRLTVV.

This chain connects TRBV24-1 to TRBJ2-5; D possibly uses TRBD1 or TRBD2 (6 bases each). The V gene lost 4 bases and the J gene lost 4 bases, with 15 bases spanning the gap. There are 15 residues in the CDR3. CDR1 KGHDR and CDR2 SFDVKD come from the germline V gene. Written as DNA, the CDR3 is TGTGCCACCAGTGACCCCCGGACAGCGGGAGAGACCCAGTACTTC. It translates to CATSDPRTAGETQYF.

CDR3 DNA: TGTGCCAGCAGCCCGTTCGAGACTCAGCCCCAGCATTTT. This encodes CASSPFETQPQHF. The chain links TRBV11-2 to TRBJ1-5; D unclear. V was pared by 5 bases and J by 6 bases, with 11 bases between. From germline, CDR1 is SGHAT and CDR2 FQNNGV. This CDR3 comprises 13 residues.

This chain's CDR3 is CASSSHLAASYNEQFF. In nucleotides, the CDR3 is TGTGCCAGCAGTTCACACCTAGCGGCGTCCTACAATGAGCAGTTCTTC. The chain couples TRBV28 to TRBJ2-1, with TRBD2 matching over 7 bases. Germline V gene data show CDR1 as MDHEN and CDR2 as SYDVKM. The CDR3 is 16 amino acids. J gave up 1 base and V 4 bases, and 7 bases lay outside the gene matches.

This clone is a singleton in its sample. This sequence joins TRBV5-1 and TRBJ1-1, with 11 nucleotides matching TRBD1. J was trimmed by 10 bases and V by 0 bases; bases with no gene match: 5. The CDR3 loop spans 14 amino acids. The germline V gene has CDR1 SGHRS and CDR2 YFSETQ. CDR3 loop: CASSLAEGQGVAFF. The CDR3 DNA follows: TGCGCCAGCAGCTTGGCCGAGGGACAGGGGGTAGCTTTCTTT.

The CDR3 sequence: CASSSGQGLYEQYF. The CDR3 DNA sequence: TGTGCCAGCAGCTCGGGACAGGGCCTCTACGAGCAGTACTTC. V and J are TRBV5-6 and TRBJ2-7; 9 bases are shared with TRBD1. The J segment lost 3 bases and the V segment lost 3 bases, leaving 4 bases of the junction unmatched. The germline gives CDR1 SGHDT, CDR2 YYEEEE. CDR3 length: 14 residues.

The chain joins TRBV2 to TRBJ1-6, with a weak D call TRBD1 (5 bases). Per germline, CDR1 SNHLY and CDR2 FYNNEI. Trimming pared 6 bases from V and 5 bases from J, leaving 11 bases between. This CDR3 has 14 residues. CDR3 DNA sequence: TGTGCCAGCAGCGCGGCGGGGGATAATTCACCCCTCCACTTT. It is translated as CASSAAGDNSPLHF. The full variable domain, completed using reference TRBV2 and TRBJ1-6, is EPEVTQTPSHQVTQMGQEVILRCVPISNHLYFYWYRQILGQKVEFLVSFYNNEISEKSEIFDDQFSVERPDGSNFTLKIRSTKLEDSAMYFCASSAAGDNSPLHFGNGTRLTVT.

The J gene is TRBJ2-5, the V gene TRBV7-9; 9 bases match TRBD1. The CDR3 has 15 residues. V gave up 4 bases and J gave up 6 bases; unmatched junction bases: 9. The germline CDR1 and CDR2 sequences are SEHNR and FQNEAQ (reference sequence). The CDR3 here is CASSSDRGARKTQYF. CDR3 nucleotides: TGTGCCAGCAGCTCAGACAGGGGGGCGCGGAAGACCCAGTACTTC.

This rearrangement joins TRBV5-1 to TRBJ2-1; the D call may be TRBD1 or TRBD2 (6 bases each). V dropped 3 bases and J dropped 5 bases, with 12 bases sitting between them. The CDR3 covers 14 residues. Germline assignment: CDR1 SGHRS and CDR2 YFSETQ. CDR3 sequence reads: CASSWGAGDNEQFF. In DNA, the CDR3 is TGCGCCAGCAGCTGGGGGGCAGGGGACAATGAGCAGTTCTTC.

The rearrangement links TRBV11-2 to TRBJ2-7, with TRBD1 identical over 7 bases. From germline, CDR1 is SGHAT and CDR2 FQNNGV. CDR3 length: 14 amino acids. J was trimmed by 2 bases and V by 4 bases; bases with no gene match: 5. As DNA, the CDR3 is TGTGCCAGCAGCTCCCGCCAGGGGGCCTACGAGCAGTACTTC. This gives the protein CASSSRQGAYEQYF.

The rearrangement joins TRBV9 to TRBJ1-4, with D perhaps matching TRBD1 (5 bases). Trimming stripped 3 bases from V and 6 bases from J, with 12 bases between. The CDR3 totals 14 residues. Per the germline V gene, CDR1 is SGDLS and CDR2 is YYNGEE. CDR3 nucleotides: TGTGCCAGCAGCGGGGACCCGCCGGATGAAAAACTGTTTTTT. The encoded protein is CASSGDPPDEKLFF.

V is TRBV11-2 and J is TRBJ1-2, with 7 bases fitting TRBD1. The junction had 10 bases not matched to a gene; V was cut back by 5 bases and J by 4 bases. Germline CDR1 reads SGHAT; CDR2 reads FQNNGV. This CDR3 has 15 residues. The CDR3 DNA reads TGTGCCAGCAGCCCACGACAGGGTTATAGCTATGGCTACACCTTC. Amino acid sequence: CASSPRQGYSYGYTF.

This chain links TRBV21-1 with TRBJ2-7; the DNA was not compared with TRBD1, the D call given in the table. TRBV21-1 is labeled a pseudogene. The CDR3 sequence is 15 residues long. DNA for the CDR3: TGTGCCAGCAGCACTGGATACAGGTCCGCCTACGAGCAGTACTTC. Translating it yields CASSTGYRSAYEQYF.

V is TRBV6-2 or TRBV6-3 and J is TRBJ1-5; D perhaps matches TRBD1 (6 bases). Germline V gene data show CDR1 as MNHEY and CDR2 as SVGEGT. The CDR3 runs to 15 residues. V dropped 5 bases and J dropped 4 bases, with 15 bases sitting between them. CDR3 sequence reads: CASSSRQELNQPQHF. For the CDR3, the DNA is TGTGCCAGCAGTAGTCGACAGGAACTAAATCAGCCCCAGCATTTT.

The chain is built from TRBV3-1 (or the pseudogene TRBV3-2) and TRBJ2-7, with TRBD1 identical over 11 bases. Germline trimming cut 3 bases from V and 3 bases from J; bases unmatched to any gene: 1. CDR3 length: 14 residues. In germline, CDR1 is LGHDT, CDR2 YNNKEL (reference sequence). DNA of the CDR3: TGTGCCAGCAGCCAGGGACAGGGGGACTACGAGCAGTACTTC. It is translated as CASSQGQGDYEQYF.

The sample holds a few counts of this clone. The V gene is TRBV19, the J gene TRBJ1-1; D perhaps matches TRBD1 (5 bases). Germline loops: CDR1 LNHDA, CDR2 SQIVND (reference sequence). CDR3 length: 13 residues. V was shortened by 3 bases and J by 11 bases, with 16 bases between the two germline ends. The CDR3 loop is CASSIGTVPTAFF. CDR3 DNA: TGTGCCAGTAGTATTGGGACCGTTCCTACGGCTTTCTTT.

This clone was detected a few times. CDR3 coding DNA: TGCGCCAGCAGCCAAGAAGGCGGTCAGGGGAACGCCTACGAGCAGTACTTC. Protein: CASSQEGGQGNAYEQYF. The rearrangement uses TRBV4-1 and TRBJ2-7; TRBD1 is a possible D gene (6 bases). Germline loops: CDR1 MGHRA, CDR2 YSYEKL. CDR3 length: 17 amino acids. The ends were cut back, 0 bases at V and 2 bases at J, with 17 bases in the middle.

CDR3 bases: TGTGCCAGTAGTAGGGACGATAGCAATCAGCCCCAGCATTTT. Amino acid sequence: CASSRDDSNQPQHF. The V gene is TRBV19, the J gene TRBJ1-5; TRBD1 might be the D (5 bases). The CDR3 is 14 amino acids. CDR1 is LNHDA, CDR2 SQIVND, per germline (reference sequence). Trimming pared 4 bases from V and 0 bases from J, leaving 7 bases between.

The chain combines TRBV19 with TRBJ1-6, with 7 bases identical to TRBD1. Germline trimming cut 2 bases from V and 8 bases from J; bases unmatched to any gene: 12. This CDR3 has 17 residues. Germline loops: CDR1 LNHDA, CDR2 SQIVND (reference sequence). The CDR3 nucleotides read TGTGCCAGTAGTATACGACAGGGAGCTCGGCCGGATTCACCCCTCCACTTT. Its protein product is CASSIRQGARPDSPLHF.

This chain connects TRBV6-2 or TRBV6-3 to TRBJ1-1; perhaps TRBD1 as D (5 bases). This CDR3 spans 18 amino acids. V was cut by 2 bases and J by 1 base, with 20 bases left in between. Germline loops: CDR1 MNHEY, CDR2 SVGEGT. CDR3 coding DNA: TGTGCCAGCAGTTACGCCCTAGTTTTCACAGGCTCGAACACTGAAGCTTTCTTT. Protein sequence: CASSYALVFTGSNTEAFF.

There are a few counts of this clone. The chain recombines TRBV19 with TRBJ1-5; D might be TRBD1 (6 bases). Germline V gives CDR1 LNHDA, CDR2 SQIVND (reference sequence). Trimming left V 9 bases short and J 7 bases short, with 19 bases between. The CDR3 loop spans 14 amino acids. This CDR3 is CASHHRDRGQPQHF. The CDR3 DNA follows: TGTGCCAGCCACCACAGGGATCGAGGGCAGCCCCAGCATTTT.